The clone carrying this TCR beta chain was seen many times. The target antigen is unknown. The record originates from a study of response to subunit inactivated influenza vaccine. A single record per CDR3 protein comes from TCRdb applying MiXCR to the RT-PCR reads. The table has 500,000 to 550,000 distinct CDR3 sequences, around 7.9% seen once; the top ten hold 13%. The study, taken as a whole, reports: That few new T cells are recruited by each seasonal influenza vaccination was the authors' suggestion.

CDR1 and CDR2 from the germline V gene are ENHRY and SYGVKD. CDR3 length equals 17 residues. J lost 0 bases, V lost 2 bases, and 4 bases had no gene match. This receptor was obtained from a man aged 50 to 69 who received an inactivated influenza vaccine. The sequenced sample was PBMCs from blood, obtained roughly 24 months after vaccination. V and J are TRBV10-3 and TRBJ2-3; 11 nucleotides align to TRBD2. DNA of the CDR3: TGTGCCATCAGTGAGACTAGCGGGAGCACTAGCACAGATACGCAGTATTTT. Encoded protein: CAISETSGSTSTDTQYF.